This T cell receptor beta chain was sequenced in a study of cytomegalovirus exposure and HLA in healthy donors. Primers for the PCR totalled 60 Vbeta and 13 Jbeta. Data came from immunoSEQ multiplex PCR; TCRdb stores just in-frame clones and leaves some out. The sample carries around 140,000 clones, around 77% recorded once. In the case of this clone: As yet, its antigen is unknown.

This CDR3 contains 14 residues. Germline CDR1 reads MNHNS; CDR2 reads SASEGT. V lost 7 bases, J lost 3 bases, and 13 bases lay in between. Study-wide results and caveats: With DRB1 most and HLA-C fewest, TCR association rates differed between HLA loci in a later analysis.

Healthy donors of bone marrow made up the group. The chain uses TRBV6-1 and TRBJ2-1, with D possibly matching TRBD2 (6 bases). The sequenced sample was PBMCs. The TCR originated in a woman between 55 and 75 years old in good health and CMV-seronegative. CDR3 coding DNA: TGTGCCAGCACCCTAACCGGGAGCTACAATGAGCAGTTCTTC. Translation: CASTLTGSYNEQFF.